This entry features one T cell receptor (beta chain) sequence. Its cognate antigen is unknown. This same CDR3 is encoded by further DNA sequences in the sample. Only in-frame clones appear in the TCRdb table, and some are missing; sequencing was by immunoSEQ multiplex PCR. This table has more than 95,000 clones, 85% to 90% appearing once. V lost 1 base, J lost 3 bases, and 4 bases lay in between. Germline loops: CDR1 SGHTA, CDR2 FQGNSA. This CDR3 region has 13 residues. The sample belongs to a study of T cell responses to AZD1222 COVID-19 vaccine. Study results and limitations: The number of AZD1222 recipients seropositive at baseline was only 6 or 7. Vaccination with two AZD1222 doses was followed by a rise in Spike-specific TCR breadth and depth. Clonal diversity may have been underestimated in mostly white British donors. The reported proportion of spike-specific TCRs targeting unmutated variant regions was nearly half.

The clonotype originates from an adult in good health. The chain uses TRBV7-2 and TRBJ1-5; D gene ambiguous. Sequenced material: peripheral blood, taken on day 0 of AZD1222 vaccination. CDR3 residues: CASSLDLNQPQHF. The CDR3 nucleotides read TGTGCCAGCAGCTTAGATCTCAATCAGCCCCAGCATTTT.